A single sample is the source of the 7 T cell receptor beta chains below, sequenced in a study of blood T cells in healthy people across ages. A sample-barcoded 5' primer and a J-beta primer mix were used in a second PCR of about 7 to 11 cycles. TCRdb called the 5' RACE reads again in MiXCR, with one record for every CDR3 protein. The sample contains about 970,000 distinct CDR3 sequences, roughly half of which appear only once. Sequenced: blood. All receptors come from a woman aged 55-69 years in good health.

This sequence joins TRBV2 and TRBJ2-1; 11 bases match TRBD2. Germline V gene lookup returns CDR1 SNHLY and CDR2 FYNNEI. V was pared by 8 bases and J by 4 bases, with 4 bases of the junction left unmatched. CDR3 length: 14 residues. In DNA, the CDR3 is TGTGCCAGCGGGGGACTAGCGGCTTACAATGAGCAGTTCTTC. Its translation is CASGGLAAYNEQFF.

This clonotype was seen only a few times. The chain is built from TRBV7-9 and TRBJ2-4; possibly TRBD2 for D (6 bases). The V gene lost 5 bases and the J gene lost 0 bases, with 11 bases spanning the gap. Germline lookup yields CDR1 SEHNR and CDR2 FQNEAQ (reference sequence). The CDR3 consists of 15 residues. The DNA for the CDR3 is TGTGCCAGCAGCCCGGACTACCGAGCCAAAAACATTCAGTACTTC. Translated: CASSPDYRAKNIQYF.

A few counts support this clonotype. The rearrangement joins TRBV21-1 to TRBJ1-1; the D call TRBD1 from the table was never checked on the DNA. TRBV21-1 corresponds to a pseudogene. This CDR3 is built from 18 residues. CDR3 amino acids: CASIDVNGTGCPNTEAFF. The CDR3 bases are TGTGCCAGCATCGACGTAAATGGGACCGGGTGCCCGAACACTGAAGCTTTCTTT.

The V gene is TRBV12-3 or TRBV12-4, the J gene TRBJ2-2, with D unresolved. The CDR3 loop spans 12 amino acids. V lost 2 bases and J lost 11, with 9 bases in between. Here the CDR3 reads CASSLFLCELFF. CDR3 in DNA: TGTGCCAGCAGTTTATTTTTATGCGAGCTGTTTTTT.

This clonotype has just a few counts. A much bigger clone sits one base away, suggesting this may be a read error. The rearrangement links TRBV29-1 to TRBJ2-1; D perhaps matches TRBD2 (6 bases). The DNA end lines up better with TRBJ2-7; the J call may be wrong. The germline V gene has CDR1 SQVTM and CDR2 ANQGSEA. This CDR3 is 11 amino acids long. The CDR3 region has the DNA TGCAGCCGGGGGTGGTACAATGAGCAGTACTTC. Its protein product is CSRGWYNEQYF.

To note about this clonotype: A much larger clone differs from this one at a single base, so this may be a read error. The chain uses TRBV5-1 and TRBJ2-5; 7 bases are a match to TRBD1. Germline CDR1 is SGHRS and CDR2 is YFSETQ. The V and J ends lost 4 bases and 11 bases, in that order; junction bases with no gene match: 20. CDR3 length: 16 residues. In DNA, the CDR3 is TGCGCCAGCAGCCAGGACAGGCTTAGCAGGAGAGATGAGCAGTACTTC. Residues: CASSQDRLSRRDEQYF. The whole variable domain, remainder taken from reference TRBV5-1 and TRBJ2-5, is KAGVTQTPRYLIKTRGQQVTLSCSPISGHRSVSWYQQTPGQGLQFLFEYFSETQRNKGNFPGRFSGRQFSNSRSEMNVSTLELGDSALYLCASSQDRLSRRDEQYFGPGTRLLVL.

The gene calls are TRBV7-2 and TRBJ1-2; D may be TRBD1 (5 bases). Germline V lookup: CDR1 SGHTA, CDR2 FQGNSA. V was trimmed by 2 bases and J by 8 bases, leaving 12 bases between them. CDR3 size: 13 residues. The CDR3 region has the DNA TGTGCCAGCAGCTTACGGCGGGACGGGGGCTACACCTTC. It is translated as CASSLRRDGGYTF. Full variable domain (remainder filled in from reference TRBV7-2 and TRBJ1-2): GAGVSQSPSNKVTEKGKDVELRCDPISGHTALYWYRQSLGQGLEFLIYFQGNSAPDKSGLPSDRFSAERTGGSVSTLTIQRTQQEDSAVYLCASSLRRDGGYTFGSGTRLTVV.